This TCR beta chain is drawn from a study of cytomegalovirus exposure and HLA in healthy donors. Remarks on this clone: Its antigen remains unknown.

Whole-study findings and limits: Within the 120 or so validation repertoires, first-cohort TCR clusters tended to co-occur, according to a later analysis. As was reported, the classifier diagnosed cytomegalovirus status with high specificity and sensitivity. There were 160 or so TCR beta chains listed as cytomegalovirus-associated.

The CDR3 spans 14 residues. Germline-derived CDR1 and CDR2 are MDHEN and SYDVKM. Trimming at V came to 6 bases and at J to 4 bases, leaving 7 bases not matched to a gene. Clones were sequenced by immunoSEQ multiplex PCR, and TCRdb holds only the in-frame ones, with some missing. The sample contains 150,000 to 200,000 clones, around 85% of which appear only once. The donors were members of the validation cohort, which comprised under 150 subjects and was separate from the first cohort of 666 subjects. The V gene is TRBV28, the J gene TRBJ2-5; 8 bases fit TRBD1. The sequence was collected from a man aged 25 to 40 in good health and CMV-seropositive. The material sequenced was PBMCs. The CDR3 DNA sequence: TGTGCCAGCAGGGGTGACAGGGGCGTAGAGACCCAGTACTTC. Residues: CASRGDRGVETQYF. The full variable domain, with the rest looked up from reference TRBV28 and TRBJ2-5, is DVKVTQSSRYLVKRTGEKVFLECVQDMDHENMFWYRQDPGLGLRLIYFSYDVKMKEKGDIPEGYSVSREKKERFSLILESASTNQTSMYLCASRGDRGVETQYFGPGTRLLVL.